These 22 T cell receptor beta chains came from one sample sequenced in a study of blood T cells in healthy people across ages. Together with a sample-barcoded 5' primer, a J-beta primer mix was included in a second PCR lasting about 6 to 11 cycles. TCRdb re-derived calls from the 5' RACE reads in MiXCR, one entry per CDR3 protein. The table shows 700,000 to 900,000 distinct CDR3 sequences, with roughly 25% occurring only once. This sample was shared with a second study, whose subject was T cells of mothers and their children.

The sequenced sample consisted of blood. Source of these receptors: a boy between 10 and 17 years old in good health.

This chain joins TRBV20-1 and TRBJ2-5; 9 bases fit TRBD1. The CDR3 loop spans 14 amino acids. After removal of 2 bases from V and 5 bases from J, the junction contained 6 bases not matched to a gene. CDR1 and CDR2 from the germline V gene are DFQATT and SNEGSKA (reference sequence). This CDR3 is CSARTGGQQETQYF. CDR3 nucleotides: TGCAGTGCTAGAACAGGGGGCCAACAGGAGACCCAGTACTTC.

On this clonotype: A much bigger clone sits one base away, suggesting this may be a read error. This chain connects TRBV20-1 to TRBJ2-1; TRBD2 matches at 7 bases. Germline assignment: CDR1 DFQATT and CDR2 SNEGSKA (reference sequence). The CDR3 covers 15 residues. In DNA form, the CDR3 reads TGCAGTGCCCTTTCGCGGGGGACCTCCTACAATGAGCAGCTCTTC. Translating gives CSALSRGTSYNEQLF.

This chain's CDR3 is CASSLGQGASYYEQYF. Here the CDR3 DNA reads TGTGCCAGCAGTTTAGGACAGGGGGCAAGTTACTACGAGCAGTACTTC. The rearrangement links TRBV12-3 or TRBV12-4 to TRBJ2-7; 10 nucleotides line up with TRBD1. CDR3 length equals 16 residues. Trimming removed 1 base from V and 3 bases from J; junction bases left unmatched: 6.

The rearrangement joins TRBV3-1 to TRBJ2-5; a weak D match, TRBD1 (6 bases). TRBJ2-1 explains the end of the DNA better; the J call may be wrong. Germline assignment: CDR1 LGHDT and CDR2 YNNKEL (reference sequence). The CDR3 covers 12 residues. The chain's CDR3 is CASSQSTGEQFF. In nucleotides, the CDR3 is TGTGCCAGCAGCCAATCGACAGGAGAGCAGTTCTTC.

The chain employs TRBV12-3 or TRBV12-4 and TRBJ2-4; D unclear. The V gene lost 3 bases and the J gene lost 11 bases, with 11 bases spanning the gap. The CDR3 length is 12 residues. The DNA for the CDR3 is TGTGCCAGCAGTTTCCAGGCGAACGTTCAGTACTTC. Encoded protein: CASSFQANVQYF.

V is TRBV6-1 and J is TRBJ2-1; TRBD1 or TRBD2 may be the D gene (5 bases each). The CDR3 is 12 amino acids. V dropped 7 bases and J dropped 10 bases, with 14 bases sitting between them. Germline V CDR1 and CDR2: MNHNS, SASEGT. CDR3 DNA sequence: TGTGCCAGCAAGACCGTAGGGGACGAGCAGTTCTTC. It specifies CASKTVGDEQFF.

Only a few counts were recorded for this clonotype. A read error may be the cause here, since a much bigger clone is one base away. V gene TRBV12-3 or TRBV12-4 combines with J gene TRBJ2-5; 7 bases map to TRBD2. This CDR3 spans 13 amino acids. Here the CDR3 DNA reads TGTGCCAGCAGGCGGGACTACCCGGAGATCCAGTACTTC. Its protein is CASRRDYPEIQYF.

In this sample, this clonotype turned up a few times. CDR3 sequence: CASSLQGGTTYNEQFF. DNA for the CDR3: TGTGCCAGCAGTCTGCAAGGGGGGACTACCTACAATGAGCAGTTCTTC. The rearrangement links TRBV27 to TRBJ2-1; D is possibly TRBD2 (7 bases). The CDR3 is 16 residues long. Germline loops: CDR1 MNHEY, CDR2 SMNVEV (reference sequence). V lost 5 bases, J lost 2 bases, and 16 bases lay in between.

The J gene is TRBJ1-2, the V gene TRBV12-3 or TRBV12-4; possibly TRBD1 for D (6 bases). The CDR3 is 15 amino acids. Trimming took off 3 bases at V and 4 bases at J, with 15 bases between the two ends. The CDR3 reads CASSFLRGRGYGYTF. CDR3 sequence (DNA): TGTGCCAGCAGTTTTCTGAGGGGGAGAGGCTATGGCTACACCTTC.

The chain uses TRBV12-3 or TRBV12-4 and TRBJ2-7, with 8 bases matching TRBD2. The CDR3 has 16 residues. Losses at the gene ends were 5 bases for V and 4 bases for J; bases not matched to a gene: 13. The CDR3 sequence: CASSPPRVAGPYEQYF. DNA for the CDR3: TGTGCCAGCAGTCCCCCTCGGGTAGCGGGGCCGTACGAGCAGTACTTC.

A few counts support this clonotype. The chain couples TRBV9 to TRBJ2-1; D remains ambiguous. The CDR3 covers 12 residues. Per the germline V gene, CDR1 is SGDLS and CDR2 is YYNGEE. V was pared by 4 bases and J by 8 bases, with 10 bases between. CDR3 amino acids: CASSPLSDEQFF. CDR3 sequence (DNA): TGTGCCAGCAGCCCCCTATCGGATGAGCAGTTCTTC.

The V gene is TRBV20-1, the J gene TRBJ2-2; TRBD2 agrees at 14 bases. From germline, CDR1 is DFQATT and CDR2 SNEGSKA (reference sequence). This CDR3 is 18 amino acids long. V lost 1 base to trimming and J lost 3 bases; unmatched junction nucleotides: 7. CDR3 loop: CSARALTSGGAYTGELFF. Here the CDR3 DNA reads TGCAGTGCTAGAGCCCTGACTAGCGGGGGGGCCTACACCGGGGAGCTGTTTTTT.

This sequence joins TRBV5-1 and TRBJ1-4, with no clear D. Germline CDR1 is SGHRS and CDR2 is YFSETQ. The V end lost 4 bases, the J end lost 7 bases, and 20 bases lay between the germline ends. CDR3 length: 16 residues. CDR3 protein: CASSKLGSPGSEKLFF. For the CDR3, the DNA is TGCGCCAGCAGCAAACTGGGAAGTCCGGGAAGTGAAAAACTGTTTTTT.

The chain uses TRBV10-3 and TRBJ2-7, with 11 nucleotides matching TRBD2. Germline V gene lookup returns CDR1 ENHRY and CDR2 SYGVKD. CDR3 length: 14 amino acids. The junction had 1 base not matched to a gene; V was cut back by 6 bases and J by 0 bases. The CDR3 loop is CAIRGTSGSYEQYF. CDR3 DNA: TGTGCCATCAGGGGGACTAGCGGCTCCTACGAGCAGTACTTC.

The chain couples TRBV6-2 or TRBV6-3 to TRBJ2-5; the match to TRBD2 covers 12 bases. The V gene end was trimmed by 1 base and the J gene end by 5 bases; junction bases not matched to a gene: 2. Germline V gives CDR1 MNHEY, CDR2 SVGEGT. CDR3 size: 15 residues. CDR3 in amino acids: CASSYWLAGGETQYF. CDR3 nucleotide sequence: TGTGCCAGCAGTTACTGGCTAGCGGGGGGGGAGACCCAGTACTTC.

The V call is TRBV20-1, the J call TRBJ2-2; 8 nucleotides align to TRBD2. J lost 2 bases, V lost 0 bases, and 11 bases had no gene match. In germline, CDR1 is DFQATT, CDR2 SNEGSKA (reference sequence). The CDR3 runs 18 residues. The CDR3 region is CSARDGIRGGTNTGELFF. CDR3 in DNA: TGCAGTGCTAGAGATGGCATCCGCGGGGGGACCAACACCGGGGAGCTGTTTTTT.

Turning to this clonotype: A junction boundary mismatches the germline segment, possibly from a read error. The CDR3 region is CASSLTGGNYGCTF. Here the CDR3 DNA reads TGTGCCAGCAGTTTGACAGGGGGGAACTATGGCTGCACCTTC. The rearrangement links TRBV6-2 or TRBV6-3 to TRBJ1-2, with TRBD1 matching 9 bases. This CDR3 has 14 residues. Germline V lookup: CDR1 MNHEY, CDR2 SVGEGT.

This chain joins TRBV5-1 and TRBJ1-2, with 8 bases identical to TRBD1. The CDR3 loop spans 15 amino acids. V dropped 4 bases and J dropped 5; count of bases not matched to a gene: 10. Germline CDR1 reads SGHRS; CDR2 reads YFSETQ. Here the CDR3 DNA reads TGCGCCAGCAGCCGGGCAGGGGGCCGAGTGTATGGCTACACCTTC. It encodes CASSRAGGRVYGYTF.

This rearrangement joins TRBV15 to TRBJ2-7; no firm D call. Germline V gene lookup returns CDR1 LNHNV and CDR2 YYDKDF (reference sequence). Between the trimmed V and J ends, which lost 3 bases and 1 base, there was a span of 7 bases. CDR3 length: 13 amino acids. CDR3 residues: CATSRDGSYEQYF. CDR3 coding DNA: TGTGCCACCAGCAGGGACGGATCCTACGAGCAGTACTTC.

The chain employs TRBV20-1 and TRBJ1-3; the match to TRBD1 covers 7 bases. This CDR3 contains 16 residues. Germline values: CDR1 DFQATT, CDR2 SNEGSKA (reference sequence). Germline trimming cut 5 bases from V and 0 bases from J; bases unmatched to any gene: 10. The CDR3: CSAFDRGPSSGNTIYF. As DNA, the CDR3 is TGCAGTGCTTTTGATAGGGGGCCAAGCTCTGGAAACACCATATATTTT.

The chain carries TRBV3-1 and TRBJ1-1; tentative D call: TRBD1 (6 bases). Germline V CDR1 and CDR2: LGHDT, YNNKEL (reference sequence). The V end lost 6 bases, the J end lost 1 base, and 18 bases lay between the germline ends. The CDR3 has 16 residues. CDR3 region: CASSYDRSSWNTEAFF. CDR3 in DNA: TGTGCCAGCAGTTATGACAGGTCTTCGTGGAACACTGAAGCTTTCTTT.

This clonotype has only a few counts. An end of the junction does not agree with germline; a read error may underlie this. The rearrangement links TRBV7-2 to TRBJ2-5, with TRBD1 identical over 7 bases. TRBJ2-1 matches the DNA end more closely, so the J call is doubtful. Germline V gene sequence: CDR1 SGHTA, CDR2 FQGNSA. The length of the CDR3 is 15 residues. The CDR3 coding sequence is TGTGCCTGCAGCGCTCCGGGACAGAGCTACAATGAGCAGTTCTTC. It codes for CACSAPGQSYNEQFF.